This TCR beta chain was identified in a study of shared clonotypes between healthy human individuals. About the study: Used for every donor were three CD4 naive, three CD4 memory, two CD8 naive and one CD8 memory plate.

Using immunoSEQ multiplex PCR, the repertoire was profiled, and TCRdb retains in-frame clones only, with some absent. The repertoire includes 550,000 to 850,000 clones, 72% of them detected once, and approximately 1.7% sits in the top ten. Study conclusions and caveats: A generally larger estimated richness was seen in naive subsets than in memory subsets.

The ends were cut back, 6 bases at V and 1 base at J, with 12 bases in the middle. The CDR3 totals 15 residues. Per the germline V gene, CDR1 is LNHDA and CDR2 is SQIVND (reference sequence). As to this clone: Its antigen remains unknown.

The clonotype comes from a woman aged 25 to 39 in good health. The J gene is TRBJ2-2, the V gene TRBV19; maybe TRBD1 (5 bases). Sequencing was performed on memory CD4+ T cells sorted from blood. Subset noted: CD45RA-negative fraction. Here the CDR3 reads CASSIPGQNTGELFF. DNA of the CDR3: TGTGCCAGTAGCATACCTGGACAGAACACCGGGGAGCTGTTTTTT.